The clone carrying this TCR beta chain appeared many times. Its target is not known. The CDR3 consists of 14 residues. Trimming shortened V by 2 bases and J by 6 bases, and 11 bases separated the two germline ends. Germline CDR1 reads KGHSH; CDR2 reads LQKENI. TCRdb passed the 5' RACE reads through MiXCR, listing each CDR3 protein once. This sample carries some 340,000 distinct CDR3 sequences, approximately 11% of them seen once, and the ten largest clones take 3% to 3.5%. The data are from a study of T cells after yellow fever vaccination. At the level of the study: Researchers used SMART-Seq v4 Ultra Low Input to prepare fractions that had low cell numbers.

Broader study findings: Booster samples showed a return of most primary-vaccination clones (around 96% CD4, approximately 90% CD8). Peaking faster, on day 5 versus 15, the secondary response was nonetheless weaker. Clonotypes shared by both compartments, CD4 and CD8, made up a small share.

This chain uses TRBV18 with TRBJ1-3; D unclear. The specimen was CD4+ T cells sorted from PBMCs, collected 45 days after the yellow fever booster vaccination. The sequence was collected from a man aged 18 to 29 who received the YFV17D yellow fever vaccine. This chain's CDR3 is CASSPGPLINTIYF. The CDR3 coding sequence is TGTGCCAGCTCACCAGGTCCCCTTATAAACACCATATATTTT.